What follows describes a single T cell receptor (beta chain). These data belong to a study of blood T cell repertoires in COVID-19. The CDR3 runs 16 residues. Trimming pared 0 bases from V and 0 bases from J, leaving 10 bases between. Germline V gives CDR1 SGHRS, CDR2 YFSETQ. Authors' methods: Amplifying reference gene primers gave estimates of nucleated cell counts. Repertoires were generated with immunoSEQ multiplex PCR, while TCRdb's copy carries only in-frame clones and drops some. The DNA was the basis for D and trimming; V, J and clone size are from that table. In the table there are around 94,000 clones, around 80% of which are singletons.

Source material: peripheral blood. This rearrangement joins TRBV5-1 to TRBJ1-5; no clear D gene. This TCR was recovered from a human donor in a cohort sampled during active COVID-19. The CDR3 loop is CASSLGAGNSNQPQHF. The CDR3 nucleotides are TGCGCCAGCAGCTTGGGGGCAGGTAATAGCAATCAGCCCCAGCATTTT.